This is a list of T cell receptor beta chains from one sample in a study of T cell changes during pregnancy in multiple sclerosis. Only in-frame clones appear in the TCRdb table, and some are missing; sequencing was by immunoSEQ multiplex PCR. The sample lists about 49,000 clones, around 90% occurring once. The sample consisted of peripheral blood, taken after pregnancy. The receptors here all came from a female donor in good health, enrolled as a control in a pregnancy study. Each CDR3 is given with its conserved first and last residue. D genes are given only for firm matches. Not every row has a clone size; where given, it reads once, few, many or a size class.

TRBD1	once	TRBV6-1	TRBJ1-2	CANRDRGSGPSGYTF	TGTGCCAACCGGGACAGGGGCTCTGGGCCCTCTGGCTACACCTTC
NA	NA	TRBV5-1	TRBJ1-2	CASSLVAENYGYTF	TGCGCCAGCAGCTTGGTTGCAGAAAACTATGGCTACACCTTC
NA	NA	TRBV2	TRBJ1-6	CATQDSSYNSPLHF	TGTGCCACCCAGGACAGCTCCTATAATTCACCCCTCCACTTT
NA	NA	TRBV30	TRBJ1-2	CAWSLQGTGYYGYTF	TGTGCCTGGAGTCTGCAGGGGACCGGATACTATGGCTACACCTTC
TRBD2	NA	TRBV11-3	TRBJ2-3	CASSLALAGVGDTQYF	TGTGCCAGCAGCTTAGCCCTAGCGGGAGTCGGAGATACGCAGTATTTT
TRBD1	once	TRBV19	TRBJ2-2	CASSRPGTGARYYTGELFF	TGTGCCAGTAGTCGGCCAGGGACAGGGGCCAGGTATTACACCGGGGAGCTGTTTTTT
TRBD1	NA	TRBV9	TRBJ2-7	CASSVALDRGPCEQYF	TGTGCCAGCAGCGTAGCTCTGGACAGGGGGCCGTGCGAGCAGTACTTC
NA	few	TRBV2	TRBJ1-1	CASSRTPGNTEAFF	TGTGCCAGCAGCCGAACCCCGGGAAACACTGAAGCTTTCTTT
TRBD2	NA	TRBV19	TRBJ2-7	CASKRPGGEANEQYF	TGTGCCAGTAAGCGCCCGGGAGGGGAAGCTAACGAGCAGTACTTC
NA	NA	TRBV11-2	TRBJ1-2	CASSLVADGGRGYTF	TGTGCCAGCAGCTTAGTGGCGGACGGGGGTCGCGGCTACACCTTC
NA	few	TRBV6-5	TRBJ1-1	CASRGGGTFF	TGTGCCAGCAGGGGTGGGGGGACTTTCTTT
TRBD1	few	TRBV9	TRBJ2-2	CASSPTGTANTGELFF	TGTGCCAGCAGCCCAACCGGGACAGCGAACACCGGGGAGCTGTTTTTT
NA	NA	TRBV27	TRBJ1-1	CASSSFAAWRDTEAFF	TGTGCCAGCAGTTCCTTCGCTGCGTGGAGGGACACTGAAGCTTTCTTT
NA	NA	TRBV11-2	TRBJ1-2	CASSLDRVAHGYTF	TGTGCCAGCAGCTTAGACAGGGTGGCCCATGGCTACACCTTC
NA	NA	TRBV27	TRBJ2-3	CASRPRGISTDTQYF	TGTGCCAGCAGGCCCCGCGGGATTAGCACAGATACGCAGTATTTT
NA	NA	TRBV4-1	TRBJ1-3	CASSHPGGGTGSKSGNTIYF	TGCGCCAGCAGCCATCCCGGAGGCGGCACAGGGAGTAAATCGGGAAACACCATATATTTT
NA	NA	TRBV5-5	TRBJ1-5	CASSLSATNQPQHF	TGTGCCAGCAGCCTGTCTGCTACCAATCAGCCCCAGCATTTT
NA	NA	TRBV19	TRBJ1-1	CASSFLRGEAFF	TGTGCCAGTAGTTTCCTTAGGGGTGAAGCTTTCTTT
NA	NA	TRBV6-6	TRBJ2-1	CASSYSGAYNEQFF	TGTGCCAGCAGTTACTCCGGGGCCTACAATGAGCAGTTCTTC
NA	NA	TRBV4-2	TRBJ1-1	CASSQGANTEAFF	TGTGCCAGCAGCCAAGGGGCGAACACTGAAGCTTTCTTT
NA	NA	TRBV6-5	TRBJ1-5	CASRNRQNQPQHF	TGTGCCAGCAGGAACAGACAGAATCAGCCCCAGCATTTT
TRBD1	NA	TRBV5-6	TRBJ1-6	CASSPDRAYNSPLHF	TGTGCCAGCAGCCCCGACAGGGCGTATAATTCACCCCTCCACTTT
TRBD1	NA	TRBV19	TRBJ1-5	CASSIEGQRGQPQHF	TGTGCCAGTAGTATTGAGGGACAGCGAGGACAGCCCCAGCATTTT
NA	NA	TRBV12-5	TRBJ2-7	CASGFGSRGGYYEQYF	TGTGCTAGTGGTTTTGGCTCGCGGGGTGGGTATTACGAGCAGTACTTC
NA	NA	TRBV6-5	TRBJ1-3	CASSHPGRGDTIYF	TGTGCCAGCAGTCACCCAGGACGCGGGGACACCATATATTTT
TRBD2	NA	TRBV9	TRBJ2-1	CASSPRERGPYNEQFF	TGTGCCAGCAGCCCTAGAGAGCGGGGCCCCTACAATGAGCAGTTCTTC
NA	once	TRBV2	TRBJ1-6	CASSPATVTDSPLHF	TGTGCCAGCAGTCCCGCGACAGTTACGGATTCACCCCTCCACTTT
NA	NA	TRBV6-1	TRBJ2-7	CASTEGTYTYEQYF	TGTGCCAGCACCGAGGGGACTTATACCTACGAGCAGTACTTC
TRBD1	NA	TRBV28	TRBJ2-7	CASSLTGVDYEQYF	TGTGCCAGCAGCCTGACAGGGGTTGACTACGAGCAGTACTTC
NA	NA	TRBV5-1	TRBJ2-7	CASSPNFYYEQYF	TGCGCCAGCAGCCCAAACTTTTACTACGAGCAGTACTTC
NA	NA	TRBV6-1	TRBJ1-2	CASRATGASGYTF	TGTGCCAGCAGAGCGACAGGAGCCAGCGGCTACACCTTC
TRBD1	NA	TRBV12-5	TRBJ2-7	CASGLGQGAYEQYF	TGTGCTAGTGGTTTGGGACAGGGCGCCTACGAGCAGTACTTC
NA	NA	TRBV7-3	TRBJ2-4	CASSHGIDTNPERNIQYF	TGTGCCAGCAGCCACGGGATCGACACCAACCCCGAGAGAAACATTCAGTACTTC
NA	NA	TRBV30	TRBJ1-1	CACQASNTEAFF	TGTGCCTGTCAGGCCTCGAACACTGAAGCTTTCTTT
TRBD2	NA	TRBV20-1	TRBJ2-1	CSASGAGDRFF	TGCAGTGCTAGCGGAGCGGGGGATCGGTTCTTC
NA	NA	TRBV7-9	TRBJ1-3	CASSPVPNTIYF	TGTGCCAGCAGCCCAGTTCCAAACACCATATATTTT
TRBD2	NA	TRBV4-2	TRBJ2-7	CASSQGTSGASYEQYF	TGTGCCAGCAGCCAAGGGACTAGCGGGGCCTCCTACGAGCAGTACTTC
TRBD2	NA	TRBV5-1	TRBJ2-7	CASSREGQRYEQYF	TGCGCCAGCAGCCGGGAGGGACAACGCTACGAGCAGTACTTC
NA	NA	TRBV5-5	TRBJ1-4	CASSLRTGSNEKLFF	TGTGCCAGCAGCCTCCGAACAGGGTCTAATGAAAAACTGTTTTTT
NA	once	TRBV30	TRBJ2-4	CAWTLKDSSAKNIQYF	TGTGCCTGGACACTGAAGGACAGTTCAGCCAAAAACATTCAGTACTTC
TRBD1	NA	TRBV7-2	TRBJ1-6	CASNRDRGISPLHF	TGTGCCAGCAACCGAGACAGGGGCATTTCACCCCTCCACTTT
TRBD1	NA	TRBV30	TRBJ1-2	CAWSGTELNYGYTF	TGTGCCTGGAGCGGGACAGAACTCAACTATGGCTACACCTTC
NA	NA	TRBV5-5	TRBJ1-1	CASSLLSAEAFF	TGTGCCAGCAGCCTCTTGTCGGCTGAAGCTTTCTTT
TRBD1	NA	TRBV19	TRBJ1-1	CASSRTGAVTEAFF	TGTGCCAGTAGCAGGACAGGGGCTGTCACTGAAGCTTTCTTT
TRBD2	once	TRBV28	TRBJ2-1	CASSSLTSGGVDEQFF	TGTGCCAGCAGTTCCCTGACTAGCGGAGGGGTGGATGAGCAGTTCTTC
NA	NA	TRBV4-1	TRBJ1-3	CASSQAGAGRNTIYF	TGCGCCAGCAGCCAAGCCGGTGCAGGGAGAAACACCATATATTTT
NA	NA	TRBV4-1	TRBJ2-1	CASSQGPGGGEGYNEQFF	TGCGCCAGCAGCCAGGGCCCCGGAGGGGGGGAAGGATACAATGAGCAGTTCTTC
TRBD1	NA	TRBV6-6	TRBJ2-2	CASSYDRGRELFF	TGTGCCAGCAGTTACGACAGGGGTCGGGAGCTGTTTTTT
NA	NA	TRBV6-1	TRBJ1-1	CASSEFQGKGTEAFF	TGTGCCAGCAGTGAATTTCAGGGGAAGGGAACTGAAGCTTTCTTT
TRBD2	NA	TRBV7-2	TRBJ2-5	CASSLLLARETQYF	TGTGCCAGCAGCTTACTACTAGCGAGAGAGACCCAGTACTTC
NA	NA	TRBV5-1	TRBJ2-3	CASSKPGADTQYF	TGCGCCAGCAGCAAGCCCGGGGCAGATACGCAGTATTTT